The 28 T cell receptor beta chains given below trace back to one sample, sequenced in a study of T-cell reconstitution after alpha-beta-depleted transplantation in children (dated by TCRdb to the mid-2010s). According to the study, the label for this sample's treatment or condition signals: allogeneic hematopoietic cell transplantation with graft depleted of TCRalphabeta T cells and CD19 B cells. The library was made by PCR. This sample was sequenced with an Illumina HiSeq 2500. TCR library preparation used molecular barcoding, with unique molecular identifiers applied to normalize quantification of the TCRbeta repertoire. Clones were called with MiXCR by TCRdb after fastp trimmed the public reads at Q25, and only in-frame beta chains were retained. For every CDR3 protein sequence, its rows merge into one entry that carries the most common genes and DNA. The sample table shows 250,000 to 400,000 distinct CDR3 sequences, and more than 20% are seen once. In total, the top ten clones hold roughly 9.7% of the sample.

Material: PBMCs, mostly from graft donor cells, obtained 180 days after TCRalphabeta/CD19-depleted stem cell transplant. The receptors originated from a male patient younger than 18 who had a stem cell transplant for acute lymphoblastic leukemia, so the T cells may come from the graft donor.

The chain has TRBV20-1 and TRBJ2-1; 8 bases are shared with TRBD2. Germline V lookup: CDR1 DFQATT, CDR2 SNEGSKA (reference sequence). The junction had 21 bases not matched to a gene; V was cut back by 5 bases and J by 0 bases. The CDR3 runs to 20 residues. CDR3 nucleotides: TGCAGTGCTGGACACTTACCGGGACTAGTTGACCAGAGCTCCTACAATGAGCAGTTCTTC. Amino acid sequence: CSAGHLPGLVDQSSYNEQFF.

The chain recombines TRBV12-3 or TRBV12-4 with TRBJ2-5; D may be TRBD2 (5 bases). The CDR3 spans 15 residues. V was shortened by 7 bases and J by 5 bases, with 20 bases between the two germline ends. CDR3 sequence reads: CASTELETRRETQYF. The CDR3 DNA reads TGTGCCAGCACCGAACTAGAGACGAGGAGGGAGACCCAGTACTTC.

This clonotype was observed a handful of times. The chain has TRBV3-1 and TRBJ1-2; D may be TRBD1 (5 bases). The CDR3 spans 15 residues. Germline V lookup: CDR1 LGHDT, CDR2 YNNKEL (reference sequence). Trimming removed 0 bases from V and 2 bases from J, with 10 bases in between. This CDR3 is CASSQDGHPNYGYTF. The CDR3 coding sequence is TGTGCCAGCAGCCAAGATGGACACCCGAACTATGGCTACACCTTC.

This clonotype occurred many times. The CDR3 DNA follows: TGCAGTGCTAGGGGACGTGGGTCCGGTAATGAAAAACTGTTTTTT. Its protein product is CSARGRGSGNEKLFF. The chain recombines TRBV20-1 with TRBJ1-4; tentatively, D is TRBD1 (5 bases). V shed 3 bases and J shed 4 bases, with 15 bases lying between them. Germline V gene sequence: CDR1 DFQATT, CDR2 SNEGSKA (reference sequence). The CDR3 runs 15 residues.

This clonotype was observed a handful of times. The CDR3 region is CASSGGLAGPSSQFF. The CDR3, as DNA: TGTGCCAGCAGCGGTGGTCTAGCGGGCCCCTCGAGTCAGTTCTTC. The chain uses TRBV2 and TRBJ2-1, with 8 bases lining up with TRBD2. After removal of 6 bases from V and 13 bases from J, the junction contained 17 bases not matched to a gene. This CDR3 has 15 residues. The V gene's germline CDR1 is SNHLY and CDR2 FYNNEI.

This chain uses TRBV12-3 or TRBV12-4 with TRBJ2-7; 7 nucleotides line up with TRBD2. The CDR3 consists of 13 residues. V lost 7 bases and J lost 6; bases outside the gene matches: 9. The CDR3 spells CASTLRLAGEQYF. The CDR3 DNA follows: TGTGCCAGCACCTTGCGACTAGCTGGCGAGCAGTACTTC.

This clonotype was found a few times. J is TRBJ2-2 and V is TRBV27, with D unresolved. Trimming removed 3 bases from V and 3 bases from J, with 2 bases in between. Per germline, CDR1 MNHEY and CDR2 SMNVEV (reference sequence). CDR3 length: 12 amino acids. As DNA, the CDR3 is TGTGCCAGCAGTTTTGACACCGGGGAGCTGTTTTTT. It translates to CASSFDTGELFF.

V is TRBV5-1 and J is TRBJ2-2, with D perhaps assigned TRBD1 or TRBD2 (5 bases each). The CDR3 contains 14 residues. Trimming removed 0 bases from V and 5 bases from J, with 8 bases in between. CDR1 is SGHRS and CDR2 is YFSETQ in the germline V gene. This CDR3 reads CASSLVGETGELFF. In nucleotides, the CDR3 is TGCGCCAGCAGCTTGGTGGGGGAGACCGGGGAGCTGTTTTTT. Combining the CDR3 with reference TRBV5-1 and TRBJ2-2 gives the whole variable domain KAGVTQTPRYLIKTRGQQVTLSCSPISGHRSVSWYQQTPGQGLQFLFEYFSETQRNKGNFPGRFSGRQFSNSRSEMNVSTLELGDSALYLCASSLVGETGELFFGEGSRLTVL.

Ten or more counts support this clonotype. This chain links TRBV5-1 with TRBJ1-2, with D uncertain. V dropped 1 base and J dropped 3 bases, with 16 bases sitting between them. The CDR3 length is 16 residues. CDR1 and CDR2 from the germline V gene are SGHRS and YFSETQ. The CDR3 bases are TGCGCCAGCAGCTTGCCTTTACCCGGGTCCTACTATGGCTACACCTTC. It specifies CASSLPLPGSYYGYTF.

This clonotype came up a few times. The chain employs TRBV29-1 and TRBJ2-1; D may be TRBD1 (5 bases). Trimming removed 3 bases at V and 6 bases at J, with 15 bases between. Germline-derived CDR1 and CDR2 are SQVTM and ANQGSEA. The CDR3 totals 14 residues. CDR3 amino acids: CSVERRVSFNEQFF. DNA for the CDR3: TGCAGCGTTGAGCGCAGGGTCTCTTTCAATGAGCAGTTCTTC.

In its sample, this clonotype was seen a few times. The chain is built from TRBV10-3 and TRBJ2-1; D remains ambiguous. The CDR3 contains 14 residues. V was pared by 3 bases and J by 4 bases, with 10 bases between. Germline V lookup: CDR1 ENHRY, CDR2 SYGVKD. CDR3 bases: TGTGCCATCAGTGAAGTAGGACCATACAATGAGCAGTTCTTC. Amino acid sequence: CAISEVGPYNEQFF.

This clonotype was picked up a small number of times. The chain combines TRBV18 with TRBJ2-7; D is unresolved. The V end was cut by 0 bases, the J end by 3 bases, with 6 bases between. Germline V gene sequence: CDR1 KGHSH, CDR2 LQKENI. The CDR3 extends over 13 amino acids. The CDR3 DNA follows: TGTGCCAGCTCACCACCCCTATACTACGAGCAGTACTTC. Protein: CASSPPLYYEQYF.

The gene calls are TRBV6-5 and TRBJ2-1, with 15 nucleotides matching TRBD2. This CDR3 has 16 amino acids. V gave up 2 bases and J gave up 10 bases; unmatched junction bases: 6. Germline-derived CDR1 and CDR2 are MNHEY and SVGAGI. The CDR3 bases are TGTGCCAGCAGTTACGGGACTAGCGGGAGGATAAGCGAGCAGTTCTTC. Translating gives CASSYGTSGRISEQFF.

The rearrangement uses TRBV27 and TRBJ1-2, with 9 nucleotides matching TRBD1. J lost 4 bases, V lost 2 bases, and 11 bases had no gene match. The CDR3 length is 17 residues. CDR1 is MNHEY and CDR2 is SMNVEV in the germline V gene (reference sequence). The CDR3 DNA reads TGTGCCAGCAGTTTACAACAGGGGGCCTACGGGGGCTATGGCTACACCTTC. It is translated as CASSLQQGAYGGYGYTF.

The V and J genes are TRBV15 and TRBJ1-4, with 7 bases matching TRBD1. With 1 base clipped from V and 0 bases from J, the junction kept 11 bases outside the gene matches. Germline assignment: CDR1 LNHNV and CDR2 YYDKDF (reference sequence). This CDR3 contains 19 residues. The CDR3, as DNA: TGTGCCACCAGCAGAGGGGCAGTTTCAGGGGGTGCAACTAATGAAAAACTGTTTTTT. Encoded protein: CATSRGAVSGGATNEKLFF.

This clonotype was observed a few times. The gene calls are TRBV14 and TRBJ2-3; 8 bases agree with TRBD2. The CDR3 has 16 residues. J lost 4 bases, V lost 4 bases, and 10 bases had no gene match. CDR1 and CDR2 from the germline V gene are SGHDN and FVKESK. The CDR3 sequence is CASSPRGSGTSDTQYF. CDR3 DNA sequence: TGTGCCAGCAGCCCGCGAGGTAGCGGGACGTCAGATACGCAGTATTTT.

This chain uses TRBV5-1 with TRBJ2-6; TRBD1 might be the D (5 bases). V lost 4 bases and J 2 bases, leaving 16 bases between the germline ends. Germline lookup yields CDR1 SGHRS and CDR2 YFSETQ. This CDR3 is 17 amino acids long. The CDR3 loop is CASSRTPGFAGANVLTF. In DNA form, the CDR3 reads TGCGCCAGCAGCCGCACCCCAGGGTTTGCTGGGGCCAACGTCCTGACTTTC.

The chain is built from TRBV5-1 and TRBJ1-3; D remains unclear. V was clipped by 4 bases and J by 0 bases, with 14 bases between them. The CDR3 extends over 16 amino acids. The germline V gene has CDR1 SGHRS and CDR2 YFSETQ. Here the CDR3 reads CASSVGSGISGNTIYF. For the CDR3, the DNA is TGCGCCAGCAGCGTGGGAAGCGGCATCTCTGGAAACACCATATATTTT.

This clonotype was seen at least ten times. The chain uses TRBV5-6 and TRBJ2-5; possibly TRBD2 for D (6 bases). Trimming stripped 2 bases from V and 4 bases from J, with 9 bases between. The CDR3 extends over 13 amino acids. Per the germline V gene, CDR1 is SGHDT and CDR2 is YYEEEE. CDR3 in DNA: TGTGCCAGCAGCTTCGGGGGAGGAGAGACCCAGTACTTC. Amino acid sequence: CASSFGGGETQYF.

This clonotype was seen a few times. The chain combines TRBV12-3 or TRBV12-4 with TRBJ2-2; 8 positions agree with TRBD1. Trimming at V came to 6 bases and at J to 0 bases, leaving 18 bases not matched to a gene. CDR3 length equals 20 residues. The CDR3 here is CASSLPWDRPILSNTGELFF. The CDR3 DNA reads TGTGCCAGCAGCTTACCGTGGGACAGGCCGATCTTGTCGAACACCGGGGAGCTGTTTTTT.

This chain joins TRBV6-1 and TRBJ1-4; 7 bases line up with TRBD1. The germline V gene has CDR1 MNHNS and CDR2 SASEGT. The junction had 9 bases not matched to a gene; V was cut back by 6 bases and J by 8 bases. This CDR3 spans 14 amino acids. For the CDR3, the DNA is TGTGCCAGCAGCTCCGGGACAGTAGGCGAAAAACTGTTTTTT. Protein: CASSSGTVGEKLFF.

There are a few counts of this clonotype. The chain links TRBV6-5 to TRBJ2-1; unclear D gene. This CDR3 has 16 amino acids. CDR1 is MNHEY and CDR2 is SVGAGI in the germline V gene. V dropped 0 bases and J dropped 5 bases, with 14 bases sitting between them. The CDR3 sequence: CASSYSLNSLHNEQFF. The CDR3, as DNA: TGTGCCAGCAGTTACTCTTTAAACTCCTTACACAATGAGCAGTTCTTC.

The chain carries TRBV18 and TRBJ2-5; D may be TRBD1 or TRBD2 (6 bases each). CDR1 and CDR2 from the germline V gene are KGHSH and LQKENI. The CDR3 covers 16 residues. V lost 5 bases, J lost 5 bases, and 21 bases lay in between. CDR3 residues: CASSAIQGGPSETQYF. In DNA, the CDR3 is TGTGCCAGCTCAGCAATACAGGGAGGTCCAAGCGAGACCCAGTACTTC.

This clonotype has at least ten counts. CDR3 amino acids: CSASFLAVDTQYF. The DNA for the CDR3 is TGCAGTGCTAGTTTCCTAGCGGTAGATACGCAGTATTTT. This chain links TRBV20-1 with TRBJ2-3, with 7 nucleotides matching TRBD2. The germline V gene encodes CDR1 DFQATT and CDR2 SNEGSKA (reference sequence). This CDR3 comprises 13 residues. The J segment lost 5 bases and the V segment lost 3 bases, leaving 5 bases of the junction unmatched.

V usage is TRBV10-2 and J usage is TRBJ1-5, with a possible D match to TRBD1 (5 bases). Germline V gives CDR1 WSHSY, CDR2 SAAADI. Between the trimmed V and J ends, which lost 3 bases and 2 bases, there was a span of 14 bases. CDR3 length: 16 amino acids. This chain's CDR3 is CASSEGWGSGNQPQHF. The CDR3, as DNA: TGCGCCAGCAGTGAAGGGTGGGGCTCGGGCAATCAGCCCCAGCATTTT.

The J gene is TRBJ2-2, the V gene TRBV20-1, with TRBD2 identical over 8 bases. Trimming cost V 3 bases and J 4 bases; bases outside gene matches: 7. This CDR3 is 15 amino acids long. CDR1 and CDR2 (germline): DFQATT, SNEGSKA (reference sequence). The CDR3 region is CSASRSGRVTGELFF. The DNA of the CDR3 is TGCAGTGCTAGCCGGTCCGGGAGGGTCACCGGGGAGCTGTTTTTT.

The chain combines TRBV7-6 with TRBJ1-2; D might be TRBD1 (6 bases). Deletions cut 8 bases from V and 5 bases from J, with 15 bases between. Germline V gives CDR1 SGHVS, CDR2 FNYEAQ. This CDR3 spans 13 amino acids. CDR3 sequence (DNA): TGTGCCAGCTCGGGGGGCTCGGTTTATGGCTACACCTTC. Residues: CASSGGSVYGYTF.

Notes on this clonotype: At one end, the junction sequence differs from germline, possibly due to a read error. V usage is TRBV11-2 and J usage is TRBJ2-2, with D hard to call. The CDR3 spans 15 residues. Germline V CDR1 and CDR2: SGHAT, FQNNGV. The CDR3 region is CARSLSGLNTGELFF. The CDR3, as DNA: TGTGCCAGAAGCTTATCGGGTCTGAACACCGGGGAGCTGTTTTTT.